This T cell receptor beta chain was obtained from a study of cytomegalovirus exposure and HLA in healthy donors. Researchers ran the PCR with 60 Vbeta and 13 Jbeta primers. Method: immunoSEQ multiplex PCR; TCRdb's copy keeps in-frame clones and lacks some. There are 95,000 to 110,000 clones in the sample; roughly 70% occur only once, and around 13% lies in the top ten. Germline CDR1 is ENHRY and CDR2 is SYGVKD. The V and J ends lost 7 bases and 5 bases respectively, with 12 bases between them. The length of the CDR3 is 13 residues. This rearrangement joins TRBV10-3 to TRBJ2-1, with D possibly being TRBD2 (6 bases). What was sequenced was PBMCs. The TCR sequence derives from a woman aged 40 to 50 in good health and CMV-seropositive. The CDR3: CAITALANNEQFF. In nucleotides, the CDR3 is TGTGCCATCACCGCGCTAGCGAACAATGAGCAGTTCTTC.